The sequence of this TCR beta chain was determined in a study of blood T cell repertoires in COVID-19. The CDR3 is 15 residues long. The ends lost 1 base at V and 7 bases at J; junction bases unmatched: 8. The germline gives CDR1 MNHNS, CDR2 SASEGT. Measured with immunoSEQ multiplex PCR; TCRdb has only the in-frame clones, and not every one. The sample consists of some 170,000 clones, roughly three quarters of them appearing once. The chain links TRBV6-1 to TRBJ1-2; 8 nucleotides align to TRBD1. Sequencing was carried out using peripheral blood. The sequence derives from a woman aged 45-65 years with active or convalescent COVID-19. The CDR3 DNA reads TGTGCCAGCAGTGAAGGGACAGGGCCCAGCGGTGGCTACACCTTC. Protein: CASSEGTGPSGGYTF.